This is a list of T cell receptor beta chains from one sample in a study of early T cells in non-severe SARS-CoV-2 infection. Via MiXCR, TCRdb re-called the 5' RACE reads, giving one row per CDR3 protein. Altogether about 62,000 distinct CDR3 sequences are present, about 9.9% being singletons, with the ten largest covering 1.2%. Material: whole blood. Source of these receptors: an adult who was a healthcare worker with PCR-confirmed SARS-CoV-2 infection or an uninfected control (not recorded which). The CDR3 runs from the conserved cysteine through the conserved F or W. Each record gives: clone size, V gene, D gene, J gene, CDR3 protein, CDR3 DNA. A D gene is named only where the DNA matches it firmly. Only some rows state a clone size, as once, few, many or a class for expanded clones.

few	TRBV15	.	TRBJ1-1	CATSRDSRREAFF	TGTGCCACCAGCAGAGATTCACGGCGGGAAGCTTTCTTT
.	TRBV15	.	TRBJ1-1	CATSRDLGGTEAFF	TGTGCCACCAGCAGAGATCTGGGGGGCACTGAAGCTTTCTTT
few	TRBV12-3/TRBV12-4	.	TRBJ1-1	CASTQWNTEAFF	TGTGCCAGCACACAATGGAACACTGAAGCTTTCTTT
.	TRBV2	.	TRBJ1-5	CASSDGGAGQPQHF	TGTGCCAGCAGTGATGGGGGCGCGGGGCAGCCCCAGCATTTT
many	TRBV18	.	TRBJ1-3	CASSPPIGTSSGNTIYF	TGTGCCAGCTCACCACCGATAGGAACCAGCTCTGGAAACACCATATATTTT
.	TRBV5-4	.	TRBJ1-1	CAADVGGTEAFF	TGTGCCGCCGACGTTGGGGGTACTGAAGCTTTCTTT
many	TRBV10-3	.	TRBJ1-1	CAISESVGIGRWNTEAFF	TGTGCCATCAGTGAGTCAGTTGGGATCGGGCGTTGGAACACTGAAGCTTTCTTT
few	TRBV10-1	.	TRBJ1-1	CASSEARMNTEAFF	TGCGCCAGCAGTGAAGCCAGGATGAACACTGAAGCTTTCTTT
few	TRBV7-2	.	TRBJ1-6	CASSVIQQGSDNSPLHF	TGTGCCAGCAGCGTTATCCAACAGGGATCGGATAATTCACCCCTCCACTTT
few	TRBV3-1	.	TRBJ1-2	CASSYTGFQQNGYTF	TGTGCCAGCAGCTATACAGGGTTCCAGCAGAATGGCTACACCTTC
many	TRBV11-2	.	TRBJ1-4	CASSFSEKLFF	TGTGCCAGCAGCTTTAGTGAAAAACTGTTTTTT
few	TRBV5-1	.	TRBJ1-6	CASSLELLSPLHF	TGCGCCAGCAGCTTGGAACTTCTTTCACCCCTCCACTTT
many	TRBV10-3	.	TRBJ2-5	CAISPGAPEETQYF	TGTGCCATCAGTCCTGGGGCACCGGAAGAGACCCAGTACTTC
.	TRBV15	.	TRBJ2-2	CATSRDFSGELFF	TGTGCCACCAGCAGAGATTTTTCCGGGGAGCTGTTTTTT
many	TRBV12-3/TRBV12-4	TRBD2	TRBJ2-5	CASSVGLAIGYQETQYF	TGTGCCAGCAGTGTTGGACTAGCGATCGGGTATCAAGAGACCCAGTACTTC
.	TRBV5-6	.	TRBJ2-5	CASSYDSRETQYF	TGTGCCAGCAGCTATGATAGTCGGGAGACCCAGTACTTC
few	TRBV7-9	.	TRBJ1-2	CASSNRESNYGYTF	TGTGCCAGCAGTAACAGGGAGTCTAACTATGGCTACACCTTC
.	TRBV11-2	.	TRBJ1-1	CASSLDQGPNTEAFF	TGTGCCAGCAGCTTAGATCAGGGGCCGAACACTGAAGCTTTCTTT
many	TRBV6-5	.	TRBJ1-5	CASRSTSNQPQHF	TGTGCCAGCAGATCCACTAGCAATCAGCCCCAGCATTTT
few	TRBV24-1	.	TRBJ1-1	CATSASPGGTEAFF	TGTGCCACCAGTGCGTCCCCCGGGGGCACTGAAGCTTTCTTT
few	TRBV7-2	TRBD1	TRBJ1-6	CASRRQGSSYNSPLHF	TGTGCCAGCAGAAGACAGGGCAGCTCCTATAATTCACCCCTCCACTTT